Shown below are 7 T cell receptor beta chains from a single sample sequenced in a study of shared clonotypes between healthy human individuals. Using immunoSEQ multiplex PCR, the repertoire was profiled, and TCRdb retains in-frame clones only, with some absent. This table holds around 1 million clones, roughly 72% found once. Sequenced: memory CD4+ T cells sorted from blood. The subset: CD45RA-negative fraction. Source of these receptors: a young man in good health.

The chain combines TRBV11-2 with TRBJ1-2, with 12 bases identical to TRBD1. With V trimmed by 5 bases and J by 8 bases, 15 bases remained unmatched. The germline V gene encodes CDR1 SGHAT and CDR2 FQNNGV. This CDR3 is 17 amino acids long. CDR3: CASSRTVPGQGARGYTF. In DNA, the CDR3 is TGTGCCAGCAGCCGCACGGTCCCGGGACAGGGGGCGAGGGGCTACACCTTC. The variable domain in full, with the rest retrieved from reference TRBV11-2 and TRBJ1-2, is EAGVAQSPRYKIIEKRQSVAFWCNPISGHATLYWYQQILGQGPKLLIQFQNNGVVDDSQLPKDRFSAERLKGVDSTLKIQPAKLEDSAVYLCASSRTVPGQGARGYTFGSGTRLTVV.

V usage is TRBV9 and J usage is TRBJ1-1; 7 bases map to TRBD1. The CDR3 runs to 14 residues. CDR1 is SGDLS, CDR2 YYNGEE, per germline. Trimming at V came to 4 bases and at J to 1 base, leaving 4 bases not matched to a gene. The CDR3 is CASSFGTENTEAFF. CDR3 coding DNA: TGTGCCAGCAGCTTCGGGACAGAGAACACTGAAGCTTTCTTT.

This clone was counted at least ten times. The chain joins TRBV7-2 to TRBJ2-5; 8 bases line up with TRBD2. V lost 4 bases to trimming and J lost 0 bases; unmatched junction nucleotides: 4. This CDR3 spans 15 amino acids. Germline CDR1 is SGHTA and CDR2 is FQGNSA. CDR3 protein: CASSWVAGNQETQYF. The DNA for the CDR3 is TGTGCCAGCAGCTGGGTAGCGGGAAACCAAGAGACCCAGTACTTC.

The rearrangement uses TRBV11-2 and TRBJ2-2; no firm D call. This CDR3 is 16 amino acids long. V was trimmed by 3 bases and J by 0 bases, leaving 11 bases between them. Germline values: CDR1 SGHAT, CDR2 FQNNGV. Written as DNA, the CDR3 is TGTGCCAGCAGCTTGAGGACCGTAGCGAACACCGGGGAGCTGTTTTTT. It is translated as CASSLRTVANTGELFF. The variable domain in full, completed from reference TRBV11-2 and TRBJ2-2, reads EAGVAQSPRYKIIEKRQSVAFWCNPISGHATLYWYQQILGQGPKLLIQFQNNGVVDDSQLPKDRFSAERLKGVDSTLKIQPAKLEDSAVYLCASSLRTVANTGELFFGEGSRLTVL.

The CDR3 spells CASSFSGGPVGDTQYF. CDR3 DNA: TGCGCCAGCAGCTTTAGCGGGGGGCCGGTTGGGGATACGCAGTATTTT. The chain links TRBV5-1 to TRBJ2-3, with 10 bases aligning to TRBD2. CDR3 length: 16 residues. CDR1 and CDR2 (germline): SGHRS, YFSETQ. Trimming cost V 2 bases and J 6 bases; bases outside gene matches: 9.

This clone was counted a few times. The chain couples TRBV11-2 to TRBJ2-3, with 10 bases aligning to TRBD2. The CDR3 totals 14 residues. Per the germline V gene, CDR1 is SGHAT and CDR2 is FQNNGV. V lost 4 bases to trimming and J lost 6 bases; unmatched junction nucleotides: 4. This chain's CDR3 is CASSSDSGRDTQYF. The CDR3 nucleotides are TGTGCCAGCAGCTCCGATAGCGGGAGGGATACGCAGTATTTT.

CDR3 sequence: CSVEGLASPYEQYF. CDR3 nucleotide sequence: TGCAGCGTTGAAGGACTAGCCTCCCCCTACGAGCAGTACTTC. The chain couples TRBV29-1 to TRBJ2-7; 7 bases line up with TRBD2. Trimming took 1 base from V and 2 from J; bases not matched to a gene: 5. Germline loops: CDR1 SQVTM, CDR2 ANQGSEA. CDR3 length: 14 residues.